This T cell receptor (beta chain) was identified during a study of cytomegalovirus exposure and HLA in healthy donors. Study findings and constraints: Sequencing had likely introduced a cluster of highly shared sequence variants as an artifact. Later on, an analysis tied about 17,000 TCR beta sequences to HLA alleles at 0.05 false discovery rate. The authors later linked a missense DCLRE1C variant to TCR beta V- and J-gene trimming.

This cohort consisted of healthy bone marrow donors. This clone occurred a few times. Its cognate antigen is unknown. Primers for the PCR totalled 60 Vbeta and 13 Jbeta. Data came from immunoSEQ multiplex PCR; TCRdb stores just in-frame clones and leaves some out. Of some 200,000 clones listed, over 65% are singletons. The source of this sequence is a woman in her twenties or thirties in good health and CMV-seronegative. The sequenced material came from PBMCs.

The CDR3 region has the DNA TGTGCCAGCAGCCCTACGGGACAGCAAGAGACCCAGTACTTC. Its protein is CASSPTGQQETQYF. The chain employs TRBV5-4 and TRBJ2-5; 7 bases fit TRBD1. With V trimmed by 4 bases and J by 2 bases, 5 bases remained unmatched. CDR3 length: 14 residues. In germline, CDR1 is SGHNT, CDR2 YYREEE (reference sequence).